This T cell receptor (beta chain) came from a study of metastatic and nonmetastatic thyroid tumors. Study as a whole: Samples came from malignant and benign thyroid patients, and repertoires were compared across blood and tumor or nodule tissue.

This clone was seen many times. Methods used by the authors: Using the CDR3 differences seen across clinicopathological groups, the authors built a distant-metastasis classifier for papillary thyroid cancer, which was meant to discriminate distant-metastatic patients. TCRdb re-called clones via MiXCR from the PCR reads. These V and J calls are TCRdb output, not the study's own analysis. In the table there are some 21,000 clones, roughly 22% of which are singletons. Among the patients, none had received any treatment before thyroid surgery. V dropped 2 bases and J dropped 4; count of bases not matched to a gene: 5. CDR1 LNHNV and CDR2 YYDKDF come from the germline V gene (reference sequence). This CDR3 spans 16 amino acids.

This clonotype was sampled from a female donor with papillary thyroid cancer or a benign thyroid nodule (not recorded which). Some clones in this sample may be carry-over from other donors' samples. The chain couples TRBV15 to TRBJ2-2, with 9 positions matching TRBD1. Sample: blood. Here the CDR3 reads CATSRLGTGRTGELFF. The CDR3 DNA reads as TGTGCCACCAGCAGACTCGGGACAGGGCGCACCGGGGAGCTGTTTTTT.